These 14 T cell receptor beta chains originate from one sample sequenced in a study of cytomegalovirus exposure and HLA in healthy donors. Researchers ran the PCR with 60 Vbeta and 13 Jbeta primers. Some clones are missing from TCRdb's copy, which holds only in-frame ones; the method was immunoSEQ multiplex PCR. The sample includes over 150,000 clones, approximately 80% of them seen just once. Sequencing was carried out using PBMCs. The receptors originated from a woman between 45 and 60 years old in good health and CMV-seronegative.

This chain uses TRBV15 with TRBJ2-2; D is possibly TRBD2 (5 bases). CDR3 length equals 16 residues. The V end lost 5 bases, the J end lost 2 bases, and 15 bases lay between the germline ends. Germline lookup yields CDR1 LNHNV and CDR2 YYDKDF (reference sequence). The CDR3 is CATSSPGLANTGELFF. CDR3 sequence (DNA): TGTGCCACCAGCTCCCCAGGTCTAGCCAACACCGGGGAGCTGTTTTTT.

The chain links TRBV10-3 to TRBJ1-1; D might be TRBD1 (5 bases). CDR1 ENHRY and CDR2 SYGVKD come from the germline V gene. CDR3 length equals 14 residues. Trimming left V 6 bases short and J 1 base short, with 12 bases between. CDR3 nucleotides: TGTGCCATCAGGGGGTCCCAGGGGAACACTGAAGCTTTCTTT. The encoded protein is CAIRGSQGNTEAFF.

The J gene is TRBJ2-1, the V gene TRBV13; 7 positions agree with TRBD1. Germline loops: CDR1 PRHDT, CDR2 FYEKMQ (reference sequence). V was pared by 2 bases and J by 0 bases, with 4 bases of the junction left unmatched. The CDR3 length is 16 residues. The CDR3 DNA follows: TGTGCCAGCAGCTTAAGGGACAGAAGCTCCTACAATGAGCAGTTCTTC. This gives the protein CASSLRDRSSYNEQFF.

This clone is a singleton in its sample. CDR3 in DNA: TGCAGCGCCCGGGGGACTGAAGCTTTCTTT. This encodes CSARGTEAFF. The genes are TRBV29-1 and TRBJ1-1; D perhaps matches TRBD1 (5 bases). Trimming cost V 7 bases and J 5 bases, with 8 bases left between them. Germline V gene lookup returns CDR1 SQVTM and CDR2 ANQGSEA. The length of the CDR3 is 10 residues. Looking up the rest from reference TRBV29-1 and TRBJ1-1 gives the full variable domain: SAVISQKPSRDICQRGTSLTIQCQVDSQVTMMFWYRQQPGQSLTLIATANQGSEATYESGFVIDKFPISRPNLTFSTLTVSNMSPEDSSIYLCSARGTEAFFGQGTRLTVV.

CDR3 region: CASSVVRDEQYF. The CDR3, as DNA: TGTGCCAGCAGCGTTGTGAGGGACGAGCAGTACTTC. The genes are TRBV7-9 and TRBJ2-7; a possible D gene is TRBD2 (5 bases). From germline, CDR1 is SEHNR and CDR2 FQNEAQ (reference sequence). The CDR3 is made up of 12 amino acids. Trimming pared 5 bases from V and 5 bases from J, leaving 10 bases between.

This chain links TRBV27 with TRBJ1-2; D is perhaps TRBD1 (5 bases). The ends were cut back, 8 bases at V and 8 bases at J, with 21 bases in the middle. The CDR3 is 14 amino acids. Germline CDR1 reads MNHEY; CDR2 reads SMNVEV (reference sequence). The CDR3 bases are TGTGCCAGCGGGGGGGGTAGTTTTATGAGAGGCTACACCTTC. Its protein is CASGGGSFMRGYTF.

This rearrangement joins TRBV27 to TRBJ2-3; TRBD2 matches 7 bases. J lost 2 bases, V lost 3 bases, and 2 bases had no gene match. The germline V gene has CDR1 MNHEY and CDR2 SMNVEV (reference sequence). The CDR3 has 14 residues. The CDR3 nucleotides are TGTGCCAGCAGTTTTGGGAGGGACACAGATACGCAGTATTTT. It translates to CASSFGRDTDTQYF.

This clone occurred once. The rearrangement uses TRBV4-2 and TRBJ1-5, with D perhaps TRBD1 (5 bases). Germline values: CDR1 LGHNA, CDR2 YNFKEQ. Deletions cut 0 bases from V and 4 bases from J, with 13 bases between. This CDR3 spans 16 amino acids. The CDR3 nucleotides read TGTGCCAGCAGCCAAGAAAACGGACAACGTAATCAGCCCCAGCATTTT. Protein product: CASSQENGQRNQPQHF.

Notes on this clone: This same CDR3 is encoded by further DNA sequences in the sample. CDR3 loop: CASSVVGQVMNTEAFF. The CDR3 DNA is TGTGCCAGCAGCGTAGTGGGACAGGTCATGAACACTGAAGCTTTCTTT. The gene calls are TRBV9 and TRBJ1-1; the match to TRBD1 covers 8 bases. V shed 0 bases, J shed 0 bases, and the junction held 4 bases outside the gene matches. This CDR3 has 16 residues. Per germline, CDR1 SGDLS and CDR2 YYNGEE.

The CDR3 loop is CASNSFGGGVTEAFF. For the CDR3, the DNA is TGTGCCAGCAACTCCTTTGGTGGGGGGGTGACTGAAGCTTTCTTT. The chain joins TRBV7-9 to TRBJ1-1; D is possibly TRBD1 (5 bases). The CDR3 extends over 15 amino acids. With 7 bases removed from V and 5 bases from J, the gap between germline ends came to 20 bases. Germline V gene lookup returns CDR1 SEHNR and CDR2 FQNEAQ (reference sequence).

This chain connects TRBV19 to TRBJ2-1, with 9 bases matching TRBD2. J gave up 0 bases and V 5 bases, and 8 bases lay outside the gene matches. This CDR3 contains 17 residues. Germline CDR1 LNHDA, CDR2 SQIVND (reference sequence). The CDR3 is CASSPRGGPSSYNEQFF. The CDR3 DNA reads as TGTGCCAGTAGTCCGCGGGGGGGGCCCAGCTCCTACAATGAGCAGTTCTTC.

This clone was recorded once. CDR3: CASSAQGWGYGYTF. CDR3 coding DNA: TGTGCCAGTAGTGCGCAGGGGTGGGGCTATGGCTACACCTTC. The gene calls are TRBV19 and TRBJ1-2; TRBD1 is a possible D gene (6 bases). The CDR3 runs 14 residues. Per the germline V gene, CDR1 is LNHDA and CDR2 is SQIVND (reference sequence). Trimming pared 5 bases from V and 4 bases from J, leaving 14 bases between.

The rearrangement joins TRBV28 to TRBJ1-5; no definite D call. The germline V gene has CDR1 MDHEN and CDR2 SYDVKM. CDR3 size: 14 residues. Deletions cut 5 bases from V and 5 bases from J, with 13 bases between. Here the CDR3 DNA reads TGTGCCAGCAGTCGAGAAGTCTACGATCAGCCCCAGCATTTT. Translated, it gives CASSREVYDQPQHF.

The chain links TRBV5-6 to TRBJ2-3; 7 bases map to TRBD1. V lost 3 bases, J lost 2 bases, and 3 bases stayed unmatched. Per the germline V gene, CDR1 is SGHDT and CDR2 is YYEEEE. CDR3 length: 14 amino acids. CDR3 in DNA: TGTGCCAGCAGCTCCGGGACAGCCACAGATACGCAGTATTTT. This sequence encodes CASSSGTATDTQYF.